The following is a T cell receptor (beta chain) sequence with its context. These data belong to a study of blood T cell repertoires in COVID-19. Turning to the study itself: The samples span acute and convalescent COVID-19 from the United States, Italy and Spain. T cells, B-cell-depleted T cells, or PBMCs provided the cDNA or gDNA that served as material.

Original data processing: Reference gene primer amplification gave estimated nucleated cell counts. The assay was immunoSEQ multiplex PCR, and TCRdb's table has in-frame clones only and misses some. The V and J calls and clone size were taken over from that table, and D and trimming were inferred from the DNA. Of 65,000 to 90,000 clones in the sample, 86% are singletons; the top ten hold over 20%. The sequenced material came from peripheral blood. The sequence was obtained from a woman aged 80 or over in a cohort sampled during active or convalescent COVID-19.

CDR3 sequence: CASSPRGLGREGNQPQHF. The DNA for the CDR3 is TGTGCCAGCAGCCCGAGAGGATTGGGGAGGGAGGGCAATCAGCCCCAGCATTTT. The chain links TRBV3-1 (or the pseudogene TRBV3-2) to TRBJ1-5; no clear D. Trimming took 4 bases from V and 2 from J, leaving 21 bases between them. Looked up from germline, CDR1 is LGHDT and CDR2 is YNNKEL (reference sequence). The CDR3 has 18 amino acids.